A selection of T cell receptor beta chains follows, all from one sample in a study of shared clonotypes between healthy human individuals. The assay was immunoSEQ multiplex PCR, and TCRdb's table has in-frame clones only and misses some. The sample has about 660,000 clones, under 80% seen once. The source material was memory CD4+ T cells sorted from blood. The receptor source for this set is a woman between 25 and 40 years old in good health. Both conserved end residues are part of each CDR3. The D gene is left open where the match is weak. Clone sizes are given selectively: once, few, many, or a class where the clone is expanded.

v_gene	j_gene	abundance	d_gene	CDR3aa	CDR3nt
TRBV19	TRBJ2-1	.	.	CASSIETGSPYNEQFF	TGTGCCAGTAGTATAGAGACGGGAAGTCCCTACAATGAGCAGTTCTTC
TRBV7-2	TRBJ2-1	.	TRBD2	CASSRTSESYNEQFF	TGTGCCAGCAGTCGGACTAGCGAATCCTACAATGAGCAGTTCTTC
TRBV29-1	TRBJ2-1	few	TRBD2	CSARPVASGRAEQFF	TGCAGCGCCCGACCTGTGGCTAGCGGGAGGGCTGAGCAGTTCTTC
TRBV9	TRBJ1-5	.	.	CASSVHGMEPQHF	TGTGCCAGCAGCGTCCACGGAATGGAGCCCCAGCATTTT
TRBV27	TRBJ2-6	.	.	CASSFLGSGANVLTF	TGTGCCAGCAGTTTCTTAGGGTCCGGGGCCAACGTCCTGACTTTC
TRBV11-2	TRBJ1-2	.	.	CASSRERLGTSGYTF	TGTGCCAGCAGCCGGGAGAGACTCGGCACTTCTGGCTACACCTTC
TRBV29-1	TRBJ1-4	.	.	CSVRRSRTNEKLFF	TGCAGCGTGCGCAGGTCCCGCACTAATGAAAAACTGTTTTTT
TRBV7-8	TRBJ1-1	many	.	CASSVVGNTEAFF	TGTGCCAGCAGCGTAGTTGGGAACACTGAAGCTTTCTTT
TRBV11-2	TRBJ2-5	.	TRBD2	CASSLNRGGASGKETQYF	TGTGCCAGCAGCTTGAATCGTGGCGGGGCTAGCGGGAAGGAGACCCAGTACTTC
TRBV5-1	TRBJ2-7	.	TRBD1	CASSLGPGGSYEQYF	TGCGCCAGCAGCTTGGGCCCAGGGGGTTCCTACGAGCAGTACTTC
TRBV2	TRBJ2-7	.	TRBD2	CASSEYPAGVGEQYF	TGTGCCAGCAGTGAATACCCCGCGGGAGTGGGCGAGCAGTACTTC
TRBV28	TRBJ2-7	.	TRBD2	CASRRRESPRSYEQYF	TGTGCCAGCAGGAGGCGGGAGAGCCCGCGCTCCTACGAGCAGTACTTC
TRBV2	TRBJ2-5	.	.	CASILLASAETQYF	TGTGCCAGCATTCTACTAGCCAGTGCAGAGACCCAGTACTTC
TRBV28	TRBJ2-7	.	.	CASSPPTGVHEQYF	TGTGCCAGCAGTCCCCCCACGGGGGTCCACGAGCAGTACTTC
TRBV28	TRBJ2-1	.	.	CASRPRLWGLNYNEQFF	TGTGCCAGCAGACCCCGACTGTGGGGGTTGAACTACAATGAGCAGTTCTTC
TRBV16	TRBJ1-4	.	TRBD1	CASSDGTGGNEKLFF	TGTGCCAGCAGCGACGGGACAGGGGGAAATGAAAAACTGTTTTTT
TRBV5-1	TRBJ2-1	.	.	CASTWGNSYNEQFF	TGCGCCAGCACCTGGGGAAATTCCTACAATGAGCAGTTCTTC
TRBV1	TRBJ2-3	.	.	CTSRPRAGLRSDTQYF	TGCACCAGCAGACCTAGGGCAGGTCTTCGGTCGGATACGCAGTATTTT
TRBV2	TRBJ1-2	.	.	CASSERSTNGYTF	TGTGCCAGCAGTGAGAGGAGCACCAATGGCTACACCTTC
TRBV7-9	TRBJ2-5	.	.	CASLRTDQETQYF	TGTGCCAGCCTCAGGACAGACCAAGAGACCCAGTACTTC
TRBV29-1	TRBJ1-1	.	.	CSAAPRVNTEAFF	TGCAGCGCGGCCCCCCGCGTGAACACTGAAGCTTTCTTT
TRBV5-1	TRBJ2-6	once	.	CASSLEGERANVLTF	TGCGCCAGCAGCTTGGAAGGGGAAAGGGCCAACGTCCTGACTTTC
TRBV11-2	TRBJ1-4	.	.	CASSYPSGVGEKLFF	TGTGCCAGCAGCTACCCGTCAGGGGTGGGTGAAAAACTGTTTTTT
TRBV9	TRBJ2-2	.	TRBD2	CASSAPLGGFTGELFF	TGTGCCAGCAGCGCTCCCTTGGGAGGGTTCACCGGGGAGCTGTTTTTT
TRBV5-1	TRBJ2-1	.	.	CASSLASGSYNEQFF	TGCGCCAGCAGCTTGGCCAGTGGGAGTTACAATGAGCAGTTCTTC
TRBV7-2	TRBJ2-7	few	.	CASSLAGHEQYF	TGTGCCAGCAGCTTAGCAGGCCACGAGCAGTACTTC
TRBV7-9	TRBJ2-5	few	.	CASSLIGPESKETQYF	TGTGCCAGCAGCTTAATTGGACCCGAATCCAAAGAGACCCAGTACTTC
TRBV10-3	TRBJ2-7	few	TRBD2	CAISGSGIYEQYF	TGTGCCATCAGTGGTAGCGGGATCTACGAGCAGTACTTC
TRBV11-3	TRBJ2-5	.	.	CASSLNGNELETQYF	TGTGCCAGCAGCTTGAACGGGAATGAACTAGAGACCCAGTACTTC
TRBV7-9	TRBJ1-4	.	.	CASSPRDGPNEKLFF	TGTGCCAGCAGCCCTCGGGACGGACCGAATGAAAAACTGTTTTTT
TRBV28	TRBJ2-7	.	TRBD2	CASSSLYGGRDRDEQYF	TGTGCCAGCAGTTCCCTTTACGGCGGGAGGGACAGAGACGAGCAGTACTTC
TRBV28	TRBJ1-6	.	TRBD1	CASRAQGARSNSPLHF	TGTGCCAGCAGAGCCCAGGGGGCTAGGTCTAATTCACCCCTCCACTTT
TRBV5-4	TRBJ2-2	.	TRBD2	CASSLKLAGFTGELFF	TGTGCCAGCAGCTTGAAACTAGCGGGTTTTACCGGGGAGCTGTTTTTT
TRBV5-4	TRBJ2-3	few	TRBD2	CASSRTSGMVTDTQYF	TGTGCCAGCAGCCGAACTAGCGGGATGGTCACAGATACGCAGTATTTT
TRBV28	TRBJ1-3	.	.	CASSSTGNGGNTIYF	TGTGCCAGCAGTTCAACAGGGAATGGTGGAAACACCATATATTTT
TRBV9	TRBJ1-3	.	TRBD1	CASSRQGANSGNTIYF	TGTGCCAGCAGTCGACAGGGGGCTAACTCTGGAAACACCATATATTTT
TRBV27	TRBJ2-7	many	TRBD2	CASSPQLAGTYEQYF	TGTGCCAGCAGCCCCCAACTAGCGGGGACCTACGAGCAGTACTTC
TRBV5-1	TRBJ1-2	few	.	CASSTGLYGYTF	TGCGCCAGCAGCACGGGACTTTATGGCTACACCTTC
TRBV19	TRBJ1-1	.	.	CASSVGREAFF	TGTGCCAGTAGTGTGGGCAGGGAAGCTTTCTTT
TRBV6-6	TRBJ2-7	.	.	CASSYGGQMAYEQYF	TGTGCCAGCAGTTACGGGGGGCAGATGGCCTACGAGCAGTACTTC
TRBV7-8	TRBJ1-1	many	.	CASSQGPRSAFF	TGTGCCAGCAGCCAGGGGCCGAGGTCAGCTTTCTTT
TRBV10-2	TRBJ2-7	.	.	CASSDQAEGEQYF	TGCGCCAGCAGTGATCAGGCGGAGGGTGAGCAGTACTTC
TRBV11-1	TRBJ2-7	.	.	CASSLGPTGIFF	TGTGCCAGCAGCTTAGGGCCCACCGGGATCTTCTTC
TRBV2	TRBJ1-1	.	.	CASSERWRGVAFF	TGTGCCAGCAGTGAAAGATGGCGGGGGGTGGCTTTCTTT
TRBV5-6	TRBJ2-1	.	TRBD2	CASSLGLALDNEQFF	TGTGCCAGCAGCTTGGGACTAGCGCTTGACAATGAGCAGTTCTTC
TRBV18	TRBJ1-4	.	.	CASSPTRTDNEKLFF	TGTGCCAGCTCACCAACTAGGACAGATAATGAAAAACTGTTTTTT
TRBV5-4	TRBJ2-2	.	TRBD2	CASSSGGASGSSNTGELFF	TGTGCCAGCAGCTCGGGGGGGGCTAGCGGGAGCTCGAACACCGGGGAGCTGTTTTTT
TRBV10-3	TRBJ2-7	.	TRBD1	CAIRDRDRPLFEQYF	TGTGCCATCAGAGACCGGGACAGGCCCCTTTTCGAGCAGTACTTC
TRBV10-2	TRBJ1-1	.	.	CASRRGENTEAFF	TGCGCCAGCAGGAGGGGAGAAAACACTGAAGCTTTCTTT